This is a list of T cell receptor beta chains from one sample in a study of cytomegalovirus exposure and HLA in healthy donors. Clones were read by immunoSEQ multiplex PCR, and TCRdb kept only the in-frame ones, dropping some. There are fewer than 250,000 clones in the sample; under 80% occur only once, and approximately 5% lies in the top ten. The sample taken for sequencing was PBMCs. All receptors derive from a man aged 30-40 years in good health and CMV-seropositive. Each CDR3 is given with its conserved first and last residue. D genes are given only for firm matches. Some rows mark clone size as missing; the rest say once, few, many or name a class of expanded clone.

>-|TRBJ2-7|-|TRBV5-4
CASSGQTGSPYEQYF
TGTGCCAGCAGCGGGCAGACAGGCTCCCCCTACGAGCAGTACTTC
>once|TRBJ2-5|-|TRBV29-1
CSGMGEGLQETQYF
TGCAGCGGTATGGGCGAGGGATTACAAGAGACCCAGTACTTC
>few|TRBJ1-1|-|TRBV5-1
CASSTDLNTEAFF
TGCGCCAGCAGCACAGACCTGAACACTGAAGCTTTCTTT
>-|TRBJ1-5|TRBD1|TRBV27
CASNPTGGVNQPQHF
TGTGCCAGCAACCCCACAGGGGGCGTTAATCAGCCCCAGCATTTT
>once|TRBJ2-7|-|TRBV27
CASSIWKRGGAYEQYF
TGTGCCAGCAGCATATGGAAAAGGGGGGGGGCTTACGAGCAGTACTTC
>-|TRBJ2-1|TRBD2|TRBV7-2
CASSHGLAGFSYNEQFF
TGTGCCAGCAGCCATGGACTAGCGGGCTTCTCCTACAATGAGCAGTTCTTC
>-|TRBJ1-4|TRBD1|TRBV7-9
CASSVRGQAGNEKLFF
TGTGCCAGCAGCGTCCGGGGACAGGCCGGCAATGAAAAACTGTTTTTT
>-|TRBJ1-6|-|TRBV10-3
CAIRAGEWSYNSPLHF
TGTGCCATCAGAGCAGGGGAGTGGTCCTATAATTCACCCCTCCACTTT
>-|TRBJ1-1|TRBD1|TRBV11-2
CASSFNRGTGFSTEAFF
TGTGCCAGCAGCTTCAATCGTGGGACAGGGTTTTCGACTGAAGCTTTCTTT
>-|TRBJ1-5|-|TRBV21-1
CARRRVWGGQPQHF
TGTGCCAGACGCCGGGTTTGGGGGGGCCAGCCCCAGCATTTT
>-|TRBJ1-5|-|TRBV28
CASSPPGDQPQHF
TGTGCCAGCAGTCCACCGGGAGATCAGCCCCAGCATTTT
>-|TRBJ2-7|-|TRBV4-2
CASSQASDFSYEQYF
TGTGCCAGCAGCCAAGCGTCGGACTTCTCCTACGAGCAGTACTTC
>few|TRBJ1-2|-|TRBV29-1
CSVGGEVGYTF
TGCAGCGTTGGGGGGGAAGTTGGCTACACCTTC
>few|TRBJ2-2|-|TRBV27
CASSTRQGNTGELFF
TGTGCCAGCAGTACTAGACAAGGGAACACCGGGGAGCTGTTTTTT
>-|TRBJ1-2|TRBD1|TRBV6-5
CASSLDRDNYGYTF
TGTGCCAGCAGTCTCGACAGGGACAACTATGGCTACACCTTC
>-|TRBJ2-7|TRBD1|TRBV28
CASSLPGQTKEQYF
TGTGCCAGCAGTCTTCCGGGACAGACTAAGGAGCAGTACTTC
>-|TRBJ2-7|TRBD1|TRBV18
CASSPPTGPSYEQYF
TGTGCCAGCTCACCACCGACAGGGCCGTCCTACGAGCAGTACTTC
>-|TRBJ1-1|TRBD1|TRBV9
CASSAPGQGLNTEAFF
TGTGCCAGCAGCGCCCCGGGACAGGGATTGAACACTGAAGCTTTCTTT
>-|TRBJ2-6|-|TRBV27
CASTPLGSGANVLTF
TGTGCCAGCACCCCCCTCGGCTCTGGGGCCAACGTCCTGACTTTC
>-|TRBJ1-1|-|TRBV29-1
CSVEGGDADTEAFF
TGCAGCGTTGAAGGGGGAGATGCGGACACTGAAGCTTTCTTT
>few|TRBJ2-3|TRBD2|TRBV4-3
CASSQGTGLAGSDTQYF
TGCGCCAGCAGCCAAGGAACAGGACTAGCGGGGTCAGATACGCAGTATTTT
>once|TRBJ2-5|-|TRBV25-1
CASSEGLNLQETQYF
TGTGCCAGCAGTGAAGGACTGAATCTACAAGAGACCCAGTACTTC
>once|TRBJ2-7|-|TRBV6-1
CASRDRRSTYEQYF
TGTGCCAGCAGGGACAGAAGGAGTACCTACGAGCAGTACTTC
>-|TRBJ2-7|TRBD1|TRBV27
CASSPTWDSYEQYF
TGTGCCAGCAGTCCGACGTGGGACAGCTACGAGCAGTACTTC
>few|TRBJ2-7|-|TRBV18
CASSPVTVFHEQYF
TGTGCCAGCTCACCAGTGACAGTATTCCACGAGCAGTACTTC
>-|TRBJ2-5|TRBD1|TRBV4-3
CASSEDRVETQYF
TGCGCCAGCAGCGAGGACAGGGTAGAGACCCAGTACTTC
>-|TRBJ2-1|-|TRBV27
CASSLRQGHRYNEQFF
TGTGCCAGCAGTTTACGGCAGGGCCACCGTTACAATGAGCAGTTCTTC
>-|TRBJ1-1|-|TRBV5-4
CASSQDSSEAFF
TGTGCCAGCAGCCAGGACTCATCGGAAGCTTTCTTT
>-|TRBJ2-3|TRBD2|TRBV5-1
CASSLAGWRATGTDTQYF
TGCGCCAGCAGCCTAGCGGGGTGGAGGGCAACTGGGACAGATACGCAGTATTTT
>-|TRBJ1-5|-|TRBV7-2
CASSIQLDSNQPQHF
TGTGCCAGCAGCATACAGCTTGATAGCAATCAGCCCCAGCATTTT
>once|TRBJ1-2|-|TRBV13
CASSPRGSYGYTF
TGTGCCAGCAGCCCCCGGGGTTCATATGGCTACACCTTC
>few|TRBJ2-3|-|TRBV7-2
CASSYTDTQYF
TGTGCCAGCAGTTACACAGATACGCAGTATTTT
>-|TRBJ1-3|-|TRBV4-2
CASSQAESSGNTIYF
TGTGCCAGCAGCCAGGCGGAGAGCTCTGGAAACACCATATATTTT
>-|TRBJ2-1|TRBD2|TRBV30
CAWTGSGRTSSYNEQFF
TGTGCCTGGACCGGTAGCGGGAGGACGAGCTCCTACAATGAGCAGTTCTTC
>-|TRBJ1-2|-|TRBV15
CATSRDTTGTKF
TGTGCCACCAGCAGAGATACAACAGGGACAAAGTTC
>-|TRBJ2-2|TRBD2|TRBV7-3
CASSKGGSANTGELFF
TGTGCCAGCAGCAAAGGCGGGAGCGCGAACACCGGGGAGCTGTTTTTT
>-|TRBJ1-1|-|TRBV30
CAFTTGNTEAFF
TGTGCCTTCACCACAGGGAACACTGAAGCTTTCTTT
>many|TRBJ1-5|-|TRBV28
CASSTQGSNQPQHF
TGTGCCAGCAGTACTCAGGGGAGCAATCAGCCCCAGCATTTT
>-|TRBJ2-7|TRBD1|TRBV7-8
CASSQAGTGTYEQYF
TGTGCCAGCAGCCAAGCCGGGACAGGGACCTACGAGCAGTACTTC
>-|TRBJ1-5|-|TRBV7-9
CASSSGVQPQHF
TGTGCCAGCAGCTCAGGGGTTCAGCCCCAGCATTTT
>-|TRBJ2-2|TRBD2|TRBV18
CASSPPGLANTGELFF
TGTGCCAGCTCACCCCCGGGACTAGCGAACACCGGGGAGCTGTTTTTT
>few|TRBJ2-3|TRBD2|TRBV29-1
CSVDVAGGPDTQYF
TGCAGCGTTGATGTAGCGGGAGGGCCAGATACGCAGTATTTT
>-|TRBJ1-1|TRBD1|TRBV7-2
CASSLGRWTGSTEAFF
TGTGCCAGCAGCTTAGGGCGCTGGACAGGGTCCACTGAAGCTTTCTTT
>-|TRBJ2-7|TRBD1|TRBV28
CASRGQGLYEQYF
TGTGCCAGCAGGGGACAGGGTCTCTACGAGCAGTACTTC
>-|TRBJ1-2|-|TRBV6-1
CASSEQSYLGLYGYTF
TGTGCCAGCAGTGAACAAAGTTACTTGGGCCTCTATGGCTACACCTTC
>-|TRBJ2-7|TRBD1|TRBV5-4
CASSIGTGPYEQYF
TGTGCCAGCAGCATCGGGACAGGCCCCTACGAGCAGTACTTC
>-|TRBJ2-6|-|TRBV7-3
CASSFRQGTGANVLTF
TGTGCCAGCAGCTTTCGGCAGGGCACTGGGGCCAACGTCCTGACTTTC
>few|TRBJ1-1|-|TRBV19
CASNMWGLSTEAFF
TGTGCCAGTAACATGTGGGGGCTTAGCACTGAAGCTTTCTTT
>-|TRBJ1-5|TRBD1|TRBV7-9
CASSSDRVNQPQHF
TGTGCCAGCAGCTCGGACAGGGTCAATCAGCCCCAGCATTTT
>-|TRBJ1-5|TRBD1|TRBV6-4
CASSVGGGQPQHF
TGTGCCAGCAGTGTAGGGGGCGGTCAGCCCCAGCATTTT
>few|TRBJ2-7|TRBD2|TRBV5-1
CASSLVAGGGIRYF
TGCGCCAGCAGCTTGGTCGCGGGAGGGGGAATACGGTACTTC
>-|TRBJ2-5|-|TRBV5-1
CASSLATQAGTQYF
TGCGCCAGCAGCTTGGCCACTCAGGCCGGGACCCAGTACTTC
>-|TRBJ1-4|-|TRBV7-2
CASRQRGHSNEKLFF
TGTGCCAGCAGACAAAGGGGACACTCTAATGAAAAACTGTTTTTT
>-|TRBJ1-1|-|TRBV6-5
CASSGRQHAEAFF
TGTGCCAGCAGTGGCAGGCAACACGCTGAAGCTTTCTTT